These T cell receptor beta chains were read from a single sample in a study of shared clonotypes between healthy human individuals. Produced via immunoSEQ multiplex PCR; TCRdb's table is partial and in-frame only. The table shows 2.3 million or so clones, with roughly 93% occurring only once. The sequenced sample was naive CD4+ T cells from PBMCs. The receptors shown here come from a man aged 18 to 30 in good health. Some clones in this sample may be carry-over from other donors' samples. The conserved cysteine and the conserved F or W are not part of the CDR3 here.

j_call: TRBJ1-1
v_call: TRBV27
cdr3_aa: ASSEAGGEIEAF

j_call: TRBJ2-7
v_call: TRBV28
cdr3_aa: ASSPAGSGKVYEQY

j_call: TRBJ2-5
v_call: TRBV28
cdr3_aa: ASRPVHTETQY

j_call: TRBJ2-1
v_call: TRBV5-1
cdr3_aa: ASSGSGTSSDEQF

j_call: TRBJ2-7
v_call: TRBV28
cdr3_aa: ASMTSGFVQY

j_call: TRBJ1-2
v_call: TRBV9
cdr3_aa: ASSSRRGVHGYT

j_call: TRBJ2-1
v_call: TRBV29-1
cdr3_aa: SVEVPGGQGVGEQF

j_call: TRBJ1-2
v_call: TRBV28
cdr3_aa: ASGPLRGYGYT

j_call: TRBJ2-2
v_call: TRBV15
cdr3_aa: ATSRDRGPTGELF

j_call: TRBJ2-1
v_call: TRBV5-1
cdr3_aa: ASSRSGYNEQF

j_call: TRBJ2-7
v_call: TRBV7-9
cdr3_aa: ASSLVGWAGEQY

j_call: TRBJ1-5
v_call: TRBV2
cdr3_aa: ASSDQGDQPQH

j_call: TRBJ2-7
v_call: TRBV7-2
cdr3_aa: ASSKQASGSYEQY

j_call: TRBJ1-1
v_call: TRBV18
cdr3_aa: ASSPPVQGAEAF

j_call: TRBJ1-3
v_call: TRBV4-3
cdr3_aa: ASSQGGFSGNTIY

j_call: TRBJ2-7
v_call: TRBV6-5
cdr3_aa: ASRIETGTSYEQY

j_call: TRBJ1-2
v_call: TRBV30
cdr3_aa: AWRRPDREGDGYT

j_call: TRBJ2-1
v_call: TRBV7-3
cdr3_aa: ASSFGGYNEQF

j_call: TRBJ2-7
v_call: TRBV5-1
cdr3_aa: ASSLAGGDYEQY

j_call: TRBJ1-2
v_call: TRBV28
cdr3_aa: ASKPPGAGYGYT

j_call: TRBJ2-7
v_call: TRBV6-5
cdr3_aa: ASSYSKGYEQY

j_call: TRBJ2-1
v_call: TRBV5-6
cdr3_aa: ASSDWKGSTYNEQF

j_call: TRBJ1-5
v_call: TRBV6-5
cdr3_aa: ASRTGQNNQPQH

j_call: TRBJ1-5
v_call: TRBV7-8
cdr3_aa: ASSLEGAGVQPQH

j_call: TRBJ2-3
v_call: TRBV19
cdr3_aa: ASRWGHSTDTQY

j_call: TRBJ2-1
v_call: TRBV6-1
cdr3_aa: ASSEPGLLQF

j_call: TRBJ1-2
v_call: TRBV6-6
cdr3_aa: ASSLQNYGYT

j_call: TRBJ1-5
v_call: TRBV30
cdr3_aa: AWSVRRRSNQPQH

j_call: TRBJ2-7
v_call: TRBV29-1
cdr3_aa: SVELASGSSYEQY

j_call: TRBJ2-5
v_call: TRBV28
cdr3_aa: ASSLSEETQY

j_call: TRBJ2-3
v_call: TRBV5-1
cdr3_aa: ASSPKGTGSTDTQY

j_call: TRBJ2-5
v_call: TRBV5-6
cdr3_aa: ASSHGETQY

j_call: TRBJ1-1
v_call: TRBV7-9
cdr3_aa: ASSQQAVNTEAF

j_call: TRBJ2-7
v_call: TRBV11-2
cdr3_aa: ASRTEQY

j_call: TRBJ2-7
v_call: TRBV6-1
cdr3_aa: ASRDTGVWGDEQY

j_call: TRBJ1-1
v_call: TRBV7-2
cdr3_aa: ASSPDRGRTEAF

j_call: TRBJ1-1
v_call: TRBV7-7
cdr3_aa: ASSSSTGQGVGNTEAF

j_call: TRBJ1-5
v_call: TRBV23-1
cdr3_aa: ASSLLGQRLRDSNQPQH

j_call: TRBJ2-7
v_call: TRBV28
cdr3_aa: ASSMAGGPREQY

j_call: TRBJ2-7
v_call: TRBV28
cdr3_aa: ASKRSIGSYEQY

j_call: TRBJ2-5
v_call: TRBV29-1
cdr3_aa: SGAWDRGTQY